These T cell receptor beta chains were read from a single sample in a study of T cell responses to AZD1222 COVID-19 vaccine. Profiling relied on immunoSEQ multiplex PCR, and the TCRdb table lists in-frame clones only, not all of them. Of under 150,000 clones detected, roughly 90% appear once; the ten largest clones hold roughly 3.5%. The source material was peripheral blood, sampled on day 0 of AZD1222 vaccination. These receptors originate from an adult in good health. Both conserved end residues are part of each CDR3. Fields, in order: D gene, V gene, J gene, clone size, CDR3 protein, CDR3 DNA. A D gene is named only where the DNA matches it firmly. The size entry is marked missing in some rows and otherwise reads once, few, many or a size class.

.,TRBV6-1,TRBJ2-5,.,CASSEVGGGQETQYF,TGTGCCAGCAGTGAAGTAGGGGGGGGGCAAGAGACCCAGTACTTC
.,TRBV7-3,TRBJ1-4,once,CASSLMGSTNEKLFF,TGTGCCAGCAGCTTAATGGGGAGCACTAATGAAAAACTGTTTTTT
.,TRBV5-1,TRBJ2-3,.,CASSSTLRKDTQYF,TGCGCCAGCAGCTCGACCCTGCGTAAAGATACGCAGTATTTT
TRBD1,TRBV6-4,TRBJ1-2,.,CASSRTGTGYGYTF,TGTGCCAGCAGCCGAACCGGGACAGGGTATGGCTACACCTTC
TRBD2,TRBV4-2,TRBJ2-1,.,CASSTRGSGGLDEQFF,TGTGCCAGCAGCACTCGGGGGAGCGGGGGTTTGGATGAGCAGTTCTTC
.,TRBV6-4,TRBJ2-3,.,CASSGQRGDTQYF,TGTGCCAGCAGTGGCCAGAGGGGAGATACGCAGTATTTT
.,TRBV6-5,TRBJ2-5,.,CASSYSGHPSGETQYF,TGTGCCAGCAGTTACTCGGGGCACCCCAGTGGAGAGACCCAGTACTTC
.,TRBV5-4,TRBJ2-3,.,CASSRVGVTDTQYF,TGTGCCAGCAGCCGCGTAGGGGTCACAGATACGCAGTATTTT
.,TRBV5-1,TRBJ2-6,medium-sized,CASRPQVSGANVLTF,TGCGCCAGCAGACCCCAGGTTTCTGGGGCCAACGTCCTGACTTTC
.,TRBV5-1,TRBJ1-1,.,CASSLEGPGSASRAFF,TGCGCCAGCAGCTTGGAGGGGCCAGGGTCCGCTTCAAGGGCTTTCTTT
.,TRBV27,TRBJ1-4,.,CASSPREGENEKLFF,TGTGCCAGCAGCCCCAGGGAGGGAGAGAATGAAAAACTGTTTTTT
.,TRBV4-2,TRBJ1-4,once,CASSQVRQNFEKLFF,TGTGCCAGCAGCCAAGTTAGGCAGAACTTTGAAAAACTGTTTTTT
.,TRBV25-1,TRBJ1-2,.,CASSVGIYGYTF,TGTGCCAGCAGTGTGGGAATCTATGGCTACACCTTC
TRBD1,TRBV25-1,TRBJ2-7,.,CASGSDRGPYEQYF,TGTGCCAGCGGATCCGACAGGGGCCCCTACGAGCAGTACTTC
.,TRBV10-3,TRBJ1-5,.,CAISLDISNQPQHF,TGTGCCATCAGCCTCGACATTAGCAATCAGCCCCAGCATTTT
.,TRBV19,TRBJ1-5,once,CASSKDKGIGQPQHF,TGTGCCAGTAGTAAGGACAAGGGAATTGGGCAGCCCCAGCATTTT
.,TRBV5-3,TRBJ2-5,.,CARSFAWTGTGVQETQYF,TGTGCCAGAAGTTTTGCATGGACGGGAACGGGGGTCCAAGAGACCCAGTACTTC
.,TRBV29-1,TRBJ1-3,.,CSVSGSLREGNTIYF,TGCAGCGTTTCCGGCAGCTTAAGGGAGGGAAACACCATATATTTT
.,TRBV5-5,TRBJ1-1,.,CASSLGRDTEAFF,TGTGCCAGCAGCTTGGGGCGGGACACTGAAGCTTTCTTT
.,TRBV11-2,TRBJ1-1,few,CASSQSEGYNTEAFF,TGTGCCAGCAGCCAATCGGAGGGATACAACACTGAAGCTTTCTTT
.,TRBV29-1,TRBJ1-2,.,CSVERIYGYTF,TGCAGCGTTGAACGGATCTATGGCTACACCTTC
.,TRBV7-2,TRBJ2-7,.,CASSLGSGLYEQYF,TGTGCCAGCAGCTTAGGTAGCGGCCTCTACGAGCAGTACTTC
TRBD1,TRBV12-3/TRBV12-4,TRBJ1-4,.,CASSHGTGEKLFF,TGTGCCAGCAGTCACGGGACAGGGGAAAAACTGTTTTTT
TRBD2,TRBV29-1,TRBJ2-1,.,CSVGRIGGSEQFF,TGCAGCGTTGGTCGTATCGGGGGGTCTGAGCAGTTCTTC
.,TRBV10-1,TRBJ1-1,.,CASRPAGRDEAFF,TGCGCCAGCAGGCCCGCAGGGAGGGATGAAGCTTTCTTT
.,TRBV7-2,TRBJ2-3,.,CASSAGLYDTQYF,TGTGCCAGCAGCGCCGGACTATACGATACGCAGTATTTT
TRBD2,TRBV27,TRBJ2-7,.,CASSRGGGAYEQYF,TGTGCCAGCAGCCGAGGCGGGGGAGCCTACGAGCAGTACTTC
.,TRBV2,TRBJ1-1,.,CALRGQAEAFF,TGTGCCTTAAGAGGGCAGGCAGAAGCTTTCTTT
TRBD2,TRBV3-1/TRBV3-2,TRBJ2-1,.,CASSQSGVEQFF,TGTGCCAGCAGCCAAAGCGGGGTGGAGCAGTTCTTC
.,TRBV12-3/TRBV12-4,TRBJ2-3,.,CASSGRGSDTQYF,TGTGCCAGCAGCGGTAGGGGCTCAGATACGCAGTATTTT
.,TRBV2,TRBJ1-2,.,CASTGGRESGYTF,TGTGCCAGCACCGGGGGCAGGGAAAGCGGCTACACCTTC
.,TRBV5-1,TRBJ1-1,.,CASTYRAGDTEAFF,TGCGCCAGCACCTACCGGGCGGGGGACACTGAAGCTTTCTTT
.,TRBV6-5,TRBJ1-1,.,CASRPGLNTEAFF,TGTGCCAGCAGACCTGGACTAAACACTGAAGCTTTCTTT
.,TRBV6-5,TRBJ1-4,.,CASRRQTNEKLFF,TGTGCCAGCAGGAGGCAGACTAATGAAAAACTGTTTTTT
.,TRBV4-1,TRBJ2-3,.,CASSQVASSGDSTDTQYF,TGCGCCAGCAGCCAAGTTGCCTCCTCAGGGGATAGCACAGATACGCAGTATTTT
.,TRBV29-1,TRBJ2-3,.,CSAELGDTQYF,TGCAGCGCAGAATTGGGGGATACGCAGTATTTT
TRBD1,TRBV5-4,TRBJ2-7,once,CASSSPGQGYEQYF,TGTGCCAGCAGCTCTCCGGGACAGGGCTACGAGCAGTACTTC
.,TRBV6-5,TRBJ1-5,few,CASSFSSLGNQPQHF,TGTGCCAGCAGTTTCTCCTCCTTGGGGAATCAGCCCCAGCATTTT
.,TRBV9,TRBJ1-3,few,CASSVDTGGNTIYF,TGTGCCAGCAGCGTAGATACTGGTGGAAACACCATATATTTT
.,TRBV19,TRBJ1-2,.,CASSISPDVDGYTF,TGTGCCAGTAGTATATCTCCGGACGTGGACGGCTACACCTTC
TRBD1,TRBV3-1/TRBV3-2,TRBJ1-2,.,CASSQSIRGSLYGYTF,TGTGCCAGCAGTCAGTCGATCAGGGGGAGCCTCTATGGCTACACCTTC